The clone carrying this T cell receptor (beta chain) was found once. Its specificity is unknown. This sample is drawn from a study of immune evolution from preneoplasia to lung adenocarcinoma. Broader study findings: Clonality was highest in normal lung, lower in later-stage lesions apparently.

Nucleic acids came from premalignant or tumor cells enriched by macro-dissection. Libraries were prepared by immunoSEQ multiplex PCR; TCRdb keeps only in-frame clonotypes and omits some of them. The sample holds 10,000 or so clones, 70% to 85% seen once. The germline gives CDR1 SGDLS, CDR2 YYNGEE. The CDR3 loop spans 12 amino acids. Trimming stripped 4 bases from V and 3 bases from J, with 5 bases between. The receptor was derived from a person between 55 and 80 years old with lung adenocarcinoma. V is TRBV9 and J is TRBJ1-3; D gene uncertain. Sequencing used FFPE lung adenocarcinoma in situ tissue. In DNA, the CDR3 is TGTGCCAGCAGCCTCAGTGGAAACACCATATATTTT. Translated, it gives CASSLSGNTIYF.